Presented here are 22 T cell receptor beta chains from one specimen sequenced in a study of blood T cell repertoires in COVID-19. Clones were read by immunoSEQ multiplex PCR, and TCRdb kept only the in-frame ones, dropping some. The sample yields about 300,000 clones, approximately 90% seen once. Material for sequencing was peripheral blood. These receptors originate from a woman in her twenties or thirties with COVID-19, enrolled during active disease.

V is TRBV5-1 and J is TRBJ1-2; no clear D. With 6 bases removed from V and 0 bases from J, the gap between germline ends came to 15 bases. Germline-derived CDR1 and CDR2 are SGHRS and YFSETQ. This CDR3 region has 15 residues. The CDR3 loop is CASTQASGTNYGYTF. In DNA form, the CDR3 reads TGCGCCAGCACCCAAGCATCCGGGACTAACTATGGCTACACCTTC.

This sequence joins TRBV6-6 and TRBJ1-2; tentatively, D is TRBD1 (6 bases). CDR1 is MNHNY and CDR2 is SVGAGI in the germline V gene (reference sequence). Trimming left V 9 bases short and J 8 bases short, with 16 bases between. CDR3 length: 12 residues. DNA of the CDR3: TGTGCCAGGTGCTATTCGGGGACAGGCTACACCTTC. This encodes CARCYSGTGYTF.

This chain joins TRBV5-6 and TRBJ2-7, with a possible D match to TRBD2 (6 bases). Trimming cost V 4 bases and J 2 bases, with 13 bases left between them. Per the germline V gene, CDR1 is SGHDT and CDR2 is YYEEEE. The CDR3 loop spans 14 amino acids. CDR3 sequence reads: CASSVGTPAYEQYF. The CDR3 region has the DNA TGTGCCAGCAGCGTCGGGACTCCCGCCTACGAGCAGTACTTC.

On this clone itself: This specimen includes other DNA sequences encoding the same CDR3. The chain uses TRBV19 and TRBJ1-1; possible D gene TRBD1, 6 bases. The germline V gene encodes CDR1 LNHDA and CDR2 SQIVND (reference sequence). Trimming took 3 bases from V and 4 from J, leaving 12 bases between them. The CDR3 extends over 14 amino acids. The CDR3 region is CASSIGGGGTEAFF. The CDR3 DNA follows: TGTGCCAGTAGTATTGGGGGGGGCGGCACTGAAGCTTTCTTT.

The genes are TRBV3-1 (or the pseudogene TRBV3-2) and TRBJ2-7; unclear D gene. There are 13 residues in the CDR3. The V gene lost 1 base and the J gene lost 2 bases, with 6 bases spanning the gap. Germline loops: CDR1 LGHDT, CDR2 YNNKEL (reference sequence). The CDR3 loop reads CASSQGHTYEQYF. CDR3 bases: TGTGCCAGCAGCCAAGGACACACCTACGAGCAGTACTTC.

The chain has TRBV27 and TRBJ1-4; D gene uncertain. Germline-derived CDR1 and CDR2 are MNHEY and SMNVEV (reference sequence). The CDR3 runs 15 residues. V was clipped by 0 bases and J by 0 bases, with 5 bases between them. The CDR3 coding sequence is TGTGCCAGCAGTTTATCAATCGCAACTAATGAAAAACTGTTTTTT. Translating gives CASSLSIATNEKLFF.

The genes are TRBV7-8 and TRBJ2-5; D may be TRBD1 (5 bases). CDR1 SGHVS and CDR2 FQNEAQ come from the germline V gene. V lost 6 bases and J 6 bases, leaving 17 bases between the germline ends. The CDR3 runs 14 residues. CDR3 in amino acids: CASSYMGPEKTQYF. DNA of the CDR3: TGTGCCAGCAGTTACATGGGGCCCGAGAAGACCCAGTACTTC.

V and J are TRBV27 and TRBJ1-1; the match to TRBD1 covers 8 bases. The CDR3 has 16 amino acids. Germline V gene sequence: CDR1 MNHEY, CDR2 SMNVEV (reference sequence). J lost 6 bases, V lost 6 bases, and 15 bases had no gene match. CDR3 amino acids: CASRRNPQGQVPEAFF. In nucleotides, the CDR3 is TGTGCCAGCAGACGAAATCCCCAGGGACAGGTCCCTGAAGCTTTCTTT.

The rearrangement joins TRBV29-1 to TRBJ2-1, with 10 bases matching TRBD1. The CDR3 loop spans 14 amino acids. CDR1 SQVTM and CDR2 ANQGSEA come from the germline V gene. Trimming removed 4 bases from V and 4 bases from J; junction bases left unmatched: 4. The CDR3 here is CSVGVGQGYNEQFF. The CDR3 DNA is TGCAGCGTTGGCGTGGGACAGGGGTACAATGAGCAGTTCTTC.

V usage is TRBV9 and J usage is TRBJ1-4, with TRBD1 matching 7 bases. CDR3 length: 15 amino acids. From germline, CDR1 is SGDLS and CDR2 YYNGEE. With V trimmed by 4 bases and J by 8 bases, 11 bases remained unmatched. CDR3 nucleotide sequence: TGTGCCAGCAGCCCCCGGGACAGCTCTGGGGAAAAACTGTTTTTT. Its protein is CASSPRDSSGEKLFF.

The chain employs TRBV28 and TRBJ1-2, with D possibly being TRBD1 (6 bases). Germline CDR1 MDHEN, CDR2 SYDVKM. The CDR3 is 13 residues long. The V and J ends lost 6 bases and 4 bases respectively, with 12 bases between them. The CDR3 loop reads CASSPGQTYGYTF. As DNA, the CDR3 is TGTGCCAGCAGCCCTGGACAGACCTATGGCTACACCTTC.

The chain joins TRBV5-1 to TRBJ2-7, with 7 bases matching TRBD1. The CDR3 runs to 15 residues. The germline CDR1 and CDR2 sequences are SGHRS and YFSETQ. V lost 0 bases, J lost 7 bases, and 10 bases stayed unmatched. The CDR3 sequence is CASSLGGQTSLEQYF. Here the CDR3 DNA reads TGCGCCAGCAGCTTGGGGGGACAGACCTCTTTGGAGCAGTACTTC.

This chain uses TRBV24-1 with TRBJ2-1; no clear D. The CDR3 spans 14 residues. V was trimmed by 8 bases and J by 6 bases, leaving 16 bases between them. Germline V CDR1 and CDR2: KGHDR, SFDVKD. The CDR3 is CATIIVERRNEQFF. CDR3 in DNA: TGTGCCACCATTATAGTTGAGCGCCGCAATGAGCAGTTCTTC.

The DNA for the CDR3 is TGTGCCAGCAGTCTCGGACAATGGGACACCATATATTTT. Translating gives CASSLGQWDTIYF. The chain joins TRBV28 to TRBJ1-3, with a weak D call TRBD1 (5 bases). CDR1 and CDR2 from the germline V gene are MDHEN and SYDVKM. CDR3 length equals 13 residues. The V and J ends lost 5 bases and 8 bases respectively, with 13 bases between them. Variable domain in full (rest from reference TRBV28 and TRBJ1-3): DVKVTQSSRYLVKRTGEKVFLECVQDMDHENMFWYRQDPGLGLRLIYFSYDVKMKEKGDIPEGYSVSREKKERFSLILESASTNQTSMYLCASSLGQWDTIYFGEGSWLTVV.

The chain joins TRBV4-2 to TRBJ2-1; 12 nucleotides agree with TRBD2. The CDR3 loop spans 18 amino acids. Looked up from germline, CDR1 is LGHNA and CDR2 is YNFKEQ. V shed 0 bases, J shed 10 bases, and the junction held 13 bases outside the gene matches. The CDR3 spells CASSQEGASSGRAGEQFF. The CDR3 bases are TGTGCCAGCAGCCAAGAGGGGGCCTCTAGCGGGAGGGCTGGAGAGCAGTTCTTC.

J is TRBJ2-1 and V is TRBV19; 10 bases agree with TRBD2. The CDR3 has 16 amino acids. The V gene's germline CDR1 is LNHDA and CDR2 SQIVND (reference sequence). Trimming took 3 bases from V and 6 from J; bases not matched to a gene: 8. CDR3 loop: CASSIPSGSGGNEQFF. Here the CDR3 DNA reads TGTGCCAGTAGTATTCCTAGCGGGAGTGGCGGCAATGAGCAGTTCTTC.

DNA of the CDR3: TGCGCCAGCAGCCAAGAATCGGGAGCCTCCTACGAGCAGTACTTC. This gives the protein CASSQESGASYEQYF. This chain connects TRBV4-1 to TRBJ2-7; possible D gene TRBD2, 6 bases. Between the trimmed V and J ends, which lost 0 bases and 0 bases, there was a span of 9 bases. CDR3 size: 15 residues. Germline V gene sequence: CDR1 MGHRA, CDR2 YSYEKL.

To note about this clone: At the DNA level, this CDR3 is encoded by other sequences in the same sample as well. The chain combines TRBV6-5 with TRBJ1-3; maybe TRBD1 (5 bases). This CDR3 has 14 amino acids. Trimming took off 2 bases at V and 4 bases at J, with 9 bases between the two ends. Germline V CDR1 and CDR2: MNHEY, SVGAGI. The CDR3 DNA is TGTGCCAGCAGTTACAGGGGTTCCGGAAACACCATATATTTT. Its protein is CASSYRGSGNTIYF.

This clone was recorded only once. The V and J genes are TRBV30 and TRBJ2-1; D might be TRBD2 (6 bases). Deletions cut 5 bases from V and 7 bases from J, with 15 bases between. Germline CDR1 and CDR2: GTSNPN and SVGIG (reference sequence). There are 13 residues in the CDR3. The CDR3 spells CAWAGLALNEQFF. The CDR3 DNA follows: TGTGCCTGGGCGGGACTCGCTCTTAATGAGCAGTTCTTC. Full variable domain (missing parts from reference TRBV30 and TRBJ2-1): SQTIHQWPATLVQPVGSPLSLECTVEGTSNPNLYWYRQAAGRGLQLLFYSVGIGQISSEVPQNLSASRPQDRQFILSSKKLLLSDSGFYLCAWAGLALNEQFFGPGTRLTVL.

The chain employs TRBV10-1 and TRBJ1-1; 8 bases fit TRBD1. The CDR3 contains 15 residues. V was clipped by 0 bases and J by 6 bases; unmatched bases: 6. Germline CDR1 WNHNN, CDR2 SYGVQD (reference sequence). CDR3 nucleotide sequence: TGCGCCAGCAGTGAGTCTCGTGGACAGGGCGCTGAAGCTTTCTTT. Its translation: CASSESRGQGAEAFF.

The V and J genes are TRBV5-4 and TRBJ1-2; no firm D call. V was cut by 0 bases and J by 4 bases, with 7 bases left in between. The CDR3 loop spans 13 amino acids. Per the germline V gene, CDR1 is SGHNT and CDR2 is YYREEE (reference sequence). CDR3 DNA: TGTGCCAGCAGCTTGGACAGCCTCTATGGCTACACCTTC. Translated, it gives CASSLDSLYGYTF. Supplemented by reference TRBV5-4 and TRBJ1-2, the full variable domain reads ETGVTQSPTHLIKTRGQQVTLRCSSQSGHNTVSWYQQALGQGPQFIFQYYREEENGRGNFPPRFSGLQFPNYSSELNVNALELDDSALYLCASSLDSLYGYTFGSGTRLTVV.

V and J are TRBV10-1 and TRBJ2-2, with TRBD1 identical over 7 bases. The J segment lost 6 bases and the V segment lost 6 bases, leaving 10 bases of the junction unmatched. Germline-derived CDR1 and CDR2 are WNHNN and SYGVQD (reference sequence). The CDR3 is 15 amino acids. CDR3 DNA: TGCGCCAGCAGAGAAGGGAAGGGGGCTGCCGGGGAGCTGTTTTTT. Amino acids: CASREGKGAAGELFF.